This entry is about one TCR beta chain. The antigen is undetermined. Treatment denoted: approximately 11-day PBMC culture with coronavirus spike peptide pools or control peptides (ViraFEST assay). These data come from a study of vaccination and CD4 T cells after COVID-19. Study overall: Sampling that followed vaccination took place a median approximately 72 days after dose two, within a range of 14 to 241.

Germline CDR1 and CDR2: MDHEN and SYDVKM. This CDR3 contains 14 residues. Trimming left V 2 bases short and J 6 bases short, with 8 bases between. Researchers used the Oncomine TCR Beta short-read assay to sequence DNA from cultured CD4+ T cells. MiXCR was run by TCRdb on the PCR reads, yielding one entry per CDR3 protein. The sample carries over 20,000 distinct CDR3 sequences, around 50% recorded once. This rearrangement joins TRBV28 to TRBJ1-6, with D maybe TRBD1 (5 bases). The sample consisted of CD4+ T cells from blood, cultured in vitro. The sequence was collected from a human donor who had recovered from COVID-19. CDR3 bases: TGTGCCAGCAGTTTAGGAGACAGTAATTCACCCCTCCACTTT. It codes for CASSLGDSNSPLHF.